The table lists the clone carrying this TCR beta chain with a count of one. Noted time point: patch test 3, about 24 weeks after DPC sensitization. Treatment noted: therapeutic diphenylcyclopropenone sensitization with weekly scalp DPC. This sample was taken from a study of human T cells and chemical hapten exposure. TCRdb called the RACE reads again in MiXCR, with one record for every CDR3 protein. The sample shows roughly 100,000 distinct CDR3 sequences, about 34% of them seen only once. CDR1 is MDHEN, CDR2 SYDVKM, per germline. The junction had 8 bases not matched to a gene; V was cut back by 4 bases and J by 0 bases. This CDR3 has 16 amino acids.

This TCR was recovered from a man aged 40-55 years with alopecia areata. Some clones in this sample may be carry-over from other donors' samples. The chain has TRBV28 and TRBJ1-1, with 7 positions matching TRBD1. The sequences come from whole blood, collected in connection with sensitization to the hapten diphenylcyclopropenone (DPC). The CDR3 region has the DNA TGTGCCAGCAGTTCCGTCCCGGGACAGCTGAACACTGAAGCTTTCTTT. Translating it yields CASSSVPGQLNTEAFF. Complete variable domain (other parts from reference TRBV28 and TRBJ1-1): DVKVTQSSRYLVKRTGEKVFLECVQDMDHENMFWYRQDPGLGLRLIYFSYDVKMKEKGDIPEGYSVSREKKERFSLILESASTNQTSMYLCASSSVPGQLNTEAFFGQGTRLTVV.